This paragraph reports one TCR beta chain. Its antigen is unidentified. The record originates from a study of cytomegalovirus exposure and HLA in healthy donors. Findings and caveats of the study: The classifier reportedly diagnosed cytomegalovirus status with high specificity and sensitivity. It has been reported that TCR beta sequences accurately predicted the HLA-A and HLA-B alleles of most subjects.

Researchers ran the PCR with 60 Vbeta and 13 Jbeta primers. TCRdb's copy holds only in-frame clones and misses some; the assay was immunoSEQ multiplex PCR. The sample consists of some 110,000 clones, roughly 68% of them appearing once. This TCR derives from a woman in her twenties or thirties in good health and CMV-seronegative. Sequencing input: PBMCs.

The CDR3 region is CASRRTGTGNNEQFF. CDR3 coding DNA: TGTGCCAGCAGAAGGACCGGGACAGGAAACAATGAGCAGTTCTTC. This chain joins TRBV28 and TRBJ2-1; 8 nucleotides line up with TRBD1. Germline CDR1 MDHEN, CDR2 SYDVKM. Germline trimming cut 6 bases from V and 5 bases from J; bases unmatched to any gene: 9. The CDR3 covers 15 residues.